Included here is one TCR beta chain sequence, with context. Its specificity is not known. This entry comes from a study of cytomegalovirus exposure and HLA in healthy donors. Overall study results and limits: The number of N-insertions in an Asian-associated ancestry cluster was reportedly below the approximately 700-donor mean in a later analysis.

V dropped 0 bases and J dropped 8 bases, with 14 bases sitting between them. Germline CDR1 and CDR2: MNHEY and SVGAGI. The CDR3 consists of 16 residues. It was with 60 Vbeta and 13 Jbeta primers that the PCR ran. TCRdb's copy holds only in-frame clones and misses some; the assay was immunoSEQ multiplex PCR. The sample holds over 100,000 clones, roughly 80% seen once. The J gene is TRBJ1-6, the V gene TRBV6-5; unclear D gene. This receptor was obtained from a woman aged 50 to 60 in good health and CMV-seropositive. Source material: PBMCs. CDR3: CASSYSNWYEHSPLHF. The DNA for the CDR3 is TGTGCCAGCAGTTACTCGAATTGGTACGAGCATTCACCCCTCCACTTT.